Below are 25 T cell receptor beta chains sequenced from a single sample in a study of cytomegalovirus exposure and HLA in healthy donors. The protocol was immunoSEQ multiplex PCR, while the TCRdb copy is restricted to in-frame clones and leaves out a portion. Seen here are tens of thousands of clones, roughly 94% observed once, and the top ten hold approximately 3.3%. The specimen sequenced was PBMCs. The receptors shown here come from a woman younger than 35 in good health and CMV-seropositive.

The V call is TRBV7-2, the J call TRBJ2-2; no definite D call. CDR3 length: 13 amino acids. V was pared by 4 bases and J by 5 bases, with 8 bases between. In germline, CDR1 is SGHTA, CDR2 FQGNSA. The CDR3 reads CASSSRSTGELFF. CDR3 coding DNA: TGTGCCAGCAGCTCGCGGTCTACCGGGGAGCTGTTTTTT.

The J gene is TRBJ1-5, the V gene TRBV10-3; 9 bases fit TRBD1. Germline V lookup: CDR1 ENHRY, CDR2 SYGVKD. After removal of 6 bases from V and 3 bases from J, the junction contained 6 bases not matched to a gene. This CDR3 comprises 15 residues. Here the CDR3 DNA reads TGTGCCATCAGCTCGGGACAGGGCCTCAATCAGCCCCAGCATTTT. Translated, it gives CAISSGQGLNQPQHF.

This chain links TRBV28 with TRBJ1-1, with TRBD1 as a possible D gene (6 bases). Trimming pared 8 bases from V and 0 bases from J, leaving 22 bases between. The CDR3 runs to 17 residues. Per the germline V gene, CDR1 is MDHEN and CDR2 is SYDVKM. Here the CDR3 DNA reads TGTGCCAGCGTACCAGAGACAGGCAGGGCGATGAACACTGAAGCTTTCTTT. Protein sequence: CASVPETGRAMNTEAFF.

This chain joins TRBV5-1 and TRBJ2-3; the D gene is possibly TRBD1 (5 bases). The CDR3 has 14 amino acids. With 2 bases removed from V and 2 bases from J, the gap between germline ends came to 9 bases. Germline V gene data show CDR1 as SGHRS and CDR2 as YFSETQ. The CDR3 loop reads CASSFQGYTDTQYF. The DNA for the CDR3 is TGCGCCAGCAGCTTTCAGGGTTACACAGATACGCAGTATTTT.

J is TRBJ2-7 and V is TRBV9; D remains unclear. Germline V gene data show CDR1 as SGDLS and CDR2 as YYNGEE. This CDR3 contains 14 residues. The germline V and J ends were trimmed by 0 bases and 3 bases, with 10 bases remaining between them. CDR3 sequence (DNA): TGTGCCAGCAGCGTAGATATAAACAGCTACGAGCAGTACTTC. Its translation is CASSVDINSYEQYF.

V gene TRBV6-1 combines with J gene TRBJ2-7; possibly TRBD1 for D (6 bases). The V gene's germline CDR1 is MNHNS and CDR2 SASEGT. Trimming took off 4 bases at V and 3 bases at J, with 22 bases between the two ends. This CDR3 has 17 amino acids. The CDR3 nucleotides are TGTGCCAGCAGTGGCCGGGACACAGTGTCCTCAATCTACGAGCAGTACTTC. It translates to CASSGRDTVSSIYEQYF.

J is TRBJ2-1 and V is TRBV9; 13 positions match TRBD2. Germline values: CDR1 SGDLS, CDR2 YYNGEE. CDR3 length: 16 residues. Germline trimming cut 3 bases from V and 6 bases from J; bases unmatched to any gene: 6. The CDR3 here is CASSGGLAGEINEQFF. In DNA, the CDR3 is TGTGCCAGCAGCGGCGGACTAGCGGGAGAGATCAATGAGCAGTTCTTC.

The chain joins TRBV15 to TRBJ1-5; TRBD1 matches at 11 bases. The CDR3 length is 16 residues. The V segment lost 3 bases and the J segment 6 bases; nucleotides outside the gene matches: 7. CDR1 is LNHNV, CDR2 YYDKDF, per germline (reference sequence). CDR3 nucleotides: TGTGCCACCAGCAGTAGGACAGGGGGCGGAAGTCAGCCCCAGCATTTT. Its translation: CATSSRTGGGSQPQHF.

This clone was seen just once. The genes are TRBV6-5 and TRBJ2-7; TRBD1 matches at 10 bases. CDR1 and CDR2 (germline): MNHEY, SVGAGI. The CDR3 has 14 residues. V lost 6 bases and J lost 0; bases outside the gene matches: 2. The CDR3 here is CASRTGGFSYEQYF. CDR3 nucleotide sequence: TGTGCCAGCAGGACAGGGGGCTTCTCCTACGAGCAGTACTTC.

There are many counts of this clone. V usage is TRBV6-4 and J usage is TRBJ2-3; a possible D gene is TRBD2 (5 bases). In germline, CDR1 is MRHNA, CDR2 SNTAGT. V lost 6 bases and J 1 base, leaving 14 bases between the germline ends. CDR3 size: 15 residues. The CDR3 DNA reads TGTGCCAGCAGCGAACGGGGTGAAGGCACAGATACGCAGTATTTT. Amino acid sequence: CASSERGEGTDTQYF.

The J gene is TRBJ1-3, the V gene TRBV5-1, with a tentative D call TRBD1 (5 bases). V was shortened by 1 base and J by 1 base, with 15 bases between the two germline ends. The CDR3 totals 17 residues. Germline CDR1 reads SGHRS; CDR2 reads YFSETQ. The CDR3 sequence: CASSLHPERGSGNTIYF. The CDR3 bases are TGCGCCAGCAGCTTGCATCCCGAACGGGGGTCTGGAAACACCATATATTTT.

The CDR3 region is CAWSRLAGSYNEQFF. In DNA, the CDR3 is TGTGCCTGGTCTCGACTAGCGGGCTCCTACAATGAGCAGTTCTTC. V gene TRBV30 combines with J gene TRBJ2-1; 10 bases line up with TRBD2. This CDR3 region has 15 residues. Trimming cost V 5 bases and J 0 bases; bases outside gene matches: 4. Germline V gives CDR1 GTSNPN, CDR2 SVGIG (reference sequence).

The gene calls are TRBV29-1 and TRBJ2-2; 7 bases are a match to TRBD2. The length of the CDR3 is 12 residues. Germline V gene lookup returns CDR1 SQVTM and CDR2 ANQGSEA. Germline trimming cut 8 bases from V and 7 bases from J; bases unmatched to any gene: 7. CDR3 nucleotides: TGCAGCACCACTAGCGTTATCGGGGAGCTGTTTTTT. Amino acid sequence: CSTTSVIGELFF.

This rearrangement joins TRBV4-3 to TRBJ2-5; 7 bases are shared with TRBD1. Trimming took 2 bases from V and 3 from J; bases not matched to a gene: 9. This CDR3 contains 16 residues. CDR1 LGHNA and CDR2 YSLEER come from the germline V gene. Here the CDR3 reads CASSQIGPQGKETQYF. The CDR3 nucleotides are TGCGCCAGCAGCCAAATCGGCCCACAGGGGAAAGAGACCCAGTACTTC.

V is TRBV5-1 and J is TRBJ2-5, with 13 bases fitting TRBD2. Germline V gene sequence: CDR1 SGHRS, CDR2 YFSETQ. This CDR3 has 15 amino acids. Trimming cost V 5 bases and J 5 bases; bases outside gene matches: 6. The CDR3 spells CASRLGLAGAETQYF. The CDR3, as DNA: TGCGCCAGCAGACTCGGACTAGCGGGGGCGGAGACCCAGTACTTC.

The chain recombines TRBV2 with TRBJ2-5, with D maybe TRBD2 (6 bases). V lost 6 bases, J lost 4 bases, and 12 bases lay in between. CDR3 length: 13 amino acids. Germline V gene data show CDR1 as SNHLY and CDR2 as FYNNEI. This chain's CDR3 is CASRTGLLETQYF. CDR3 DNA sequence: TGTGCCAGCAGGACGGGACTTTTAGAGACCCAGTACTTC.

V and J are TRBV4-3 and TRBJ1-1; weak D call: TRBD1 (5 bases). V was cut by 4 bases and J by 0 bases, with 15 bases left in between. The CDR3 runs 16 residues. Germline V gives CDR1 LGHNA, CDR2 YSLEER. Here the CDR3 reads CASSPIGVGLNTEAFF. The CDR3, as DNA: TGCGCCAGCAGCCCCATTGGCGTGGGGCTGAACACTGAAGCTTTCTTT.

The chain links TRBV7-3 to TRBJ2-3, with D possibly matching TRBD1 (6 bases). This CDR3 has 16 amino acids. V shed 1 base and J shed 0 bases, with 11 bases lying between them. Germline V gene sequence: CDR1 SGHTA, CDR2 FQGTGA. CDR3: CASSLMGHGSTDTQYF. DNA for the CDR3: TGTGCCAGCAGCTTAATGGGACACGGAAGCACAGATACGCAGTATTTT. Combining the CDR3 with reference TRBV7-3 and TRBJ2-3 gives the whole variable domain GAGVSQTPSNKVTEKGKYVELRCDPISGHTALYWYRQSLGQGPEFLIYFQGTGAADDSGLPNDRFFAVRPEGSVSTLKIQRTERGDSAVYLCASSLMGHGSTDTQYFGPGTRLTVL.

The chain combines TRBV11-2 with TRBJ2-3; 13 bases fit TRBD2. This CDR3 has 16 amino acids. Germline CDR1 SGHAT, CDR2 FQNNGV. Trimming removed 3 bases from V and 5 bases from J; junction bases left unmatched: 5. CDR3 in amino acids: CASSFTSGGAGDTQYF. CDR3 bases: TGTGCCAGCAGCTTCACTAGCGGGGGGGCGGGAGATACGCAGTATTTT.

The chain combines TRBV2 with TRBJ2-1; TRBD1 matches 7 bases. After removal of 3 bases from V and 0 bases from J, the junction contained 2 bases not matched to a gene. The germline V gene encodes CDR1 SNHLY and CDR2 FYNNEI. This CDR3 is 15 amino acids long. The CDR3 here is CASSEDRSSYNEQFF. CDR3 bases: TGTGCCAGCAGTGAGGACAGGAGCTCCTACAATGAGCAGTTCTTC.

This clone was counted only a few times. This chain links TRBV4-3 with TRBJ2-1; 12 bases agree with TRBD2. The V gene end was trimmed by 1 base and the J gene end by 7 bases; junction bases not matched to a gene: 5. This CDR3 is 16 amino acids long. CDR1 is LGHNA, CDR2 YSLEER, per germline. CDR3 nucleotides: TGCGCCAGCAGCCAAGTCCCTAGCGGGGGGGCGAATGAGCAGTTCTTC. Its translation is CASSQVPSGGANEQFF.

A single count supports this clone. The chain combines TRBV28 with TRBJ1-2; 9 nucleotides line up with TRBD1. CDR3 length equals 13 residues. The J segment lost 2 bases and the V segment lost 8 bases, leaving 3 bases of the junction unmatched. Germline CDR1 is MDHEN and CDR2 is SYDVKM. This CDR3 reads CASGDRANYGYTF. DNA for the CDR3: TGTGCCAGCGGGGACAGGGCCAACTATGGCTACACCTTC.

This sequence joins TRBV29-1 and TRBJ2-2, with 10 bases lining up with TRBD1. J was trimmed by 1 base and V by 4 bases; bases with no gene match: 9. The CDR3 contains 17 residues. Germline CDR1 reads SQVTM; CDR2 reads ANQGSEA. CDR3 sequence: CSVAGDRGGLNTGELFF. The CDR3 bases are TGCAGCGTTGCCGGGGACAGGGGAGGATTGAACACCGGGGAGCTGTTTTTT.

The chain recombines TRBV19 with TRBJ1-4; maybe TRBD1 (5 bases). From germline, CDR1 is LNHDA and CDR2 SQIVND (reference sequence). V lost 4 bases to trimming and J lost 2 bases, with 11 bases between them. The length of the CDR3 is 15 residues. CDR3: CASSTRGGTNEKLFF. In DNA, the CDR3 is TGTGCCAGTAGTACCCGCGGGGGGACTAATGAAAAACTGTTTTTT.

The chain recombines TRBV18 with TRBJ2-5, with 9 bases aligning to TRBD1. The ends lost 4 bases at V and 5 bases at J; junction bases unmatched: 11. The CDR3 totals 16 residues. Germline lookup yields CDR1 KGHSH and CDR2 LQKENI. CDR3 in DNA: TGTGCCAGCTCACGTCGGCCGGGACAGGGTGGCGAGACCCAGTACTTC. Translation: CASSRRPGQGGETQYF.